The 20 T cell receptor beta chains below come from one sample, sequenced in a study of metastatic and nonmetastatic thyroid tumors. TCRdb re-called clones via MiXCR from the PCR reads. The sample includes over 65,000 clones, about an eighth seen only once; the top ten take 7% to 10%. Thyroid surgery took place with no prior treatment in any patient. The specimen sequenced was tumor tissue. The receptors stem from a female donor with papillary thyroid cancer or a benign thyroid nodule (not recorded which). Some clones in this sample may be carry-over from other donors' samples.

The sample holds a few counts of this clone. A much larger clone is a single base away; this may be a read error. The chain joins TRBV9 to TRBJ2-2; D unclear. There are 15 residues in the CDR3. Per germline, CDR1 SGDLS and CDR2 YYNGEE. The chain's CDR3 is CASSVAERNTWELFF. CDR3 in DNA: TGTGCCAGCAGCGTAGCTGAAAGAAACACCTGGGAGCTGTTTTTT.

Details on this clone: The conserved closing phenylalanine or tryptophan is absent in this CDR3, likely reflecting a read error. It is unclear where the CDR3 begins or ends on the DNA, so no DNA is shown, and the CDR3 is as TCRdb lists it. Distinct nucleotide sequences in the sample also encode this CDR3. V and J are TRBV7-2 and TRBJ2-1; no check of the table's D call, TRBD1, against the DNA was made. The CDR3 region is 14 residues in length, termini included. Per the germline V gene, CDR1 is SGHTA and CDR2 is FQGNSA. The CDR3: CASSLTVDSRALFY.

A few counts support this clone. The chain is built from TRBV24-1 and TRBJ2-7; the D is unclear. V was trimmed by 1 base and J by 7 bases, leaving 4 bases between them. Germline assignment: CDR1 KGHDR and CDR2 SFDVKD. The CDR3 length is 11 residues. Here the CDR3 reads CATSDLEEQYF. CDR3 sequence (DNA): TGTGCCACCAGTGATTTAGAAGAGCAGTACTTC.

This clone was detected only a few times. A read error may explain this, as a much larger clone is one base away. The CDR3 DNA is TGTGCCAGCAGCTTATCAGAGACCAAGTACTTC. This gives the protein CASSLSETKYF. V is TRBV7-9 and J is TRBJ2-5; D unresolved. Germline lookup yields CDR1 SEHNR and CDR2 FQNEAQ (reference sequence). The CDR3 totals 11 residues.

Many counts were recorded for this clone. CDR3 region: CASTESGGTDTQYF. Written as DNA, the CDR3 is TGTGCCAGCACCGAGTCGGGCGGCACAGATACGCAGTATTTT. The chain carries TRBV6-1 and TRBJ2-3; no reliable D call. Germline loops: CDR1 MNHNS, CDR2 SASEGT. Trimming cost V 7 bases and J 1 base, with 12 bases left between them. The CDR3 spans 14 residues.

By share, this clone ranks as medium-sized. Other DNA variants within this sample encode the same CDR3. J is TRBJ2-1 and V is TRBV2; TRBD2 is a possible D gene (6 bases). CDR1 is SNHLY and CDR2 is FYNNEI in the germline V gene. V lost 5 bases and J lost 6, with 11 bases in between. The CDR3 runs 13 residues. The CDR3 loop reads CASSSGLINEQFF. The CDR3 nucleotides read TGTGCCAGCAGTTCGGGACTGATCAATGAGCAGTTCTTC.

This clone was recorded at least ten times. The genes are TRBV12-3 or TRBV12-4 and TRBJ2-3; D remains ambiguous. Trimming removed 3 bases at V and 1 base at J, with 11 bases between. The CDR3 loop spans 15 amino acids. CDR3 coding DNA: TGTGCCAGCAGTTTGTCAGGAGAGGGCACAGATACGCAGTATTTT. Its translation: CASSLSGEGTDTQYF.

This clone came up many times. Additional DNA sequences in this sample encode the identical CDR3. The CDR3: CASRTGFGIGGYTF. CDR3 sequence (DNA): TGTGCCAGCAGAACAGGGTTCGGGATCGGTGGCTACACCTTC. The chain is built from TRBV28 and TRBJ1-2; maybe TRBD1 (6 bases). Germline V lookup: CDR1 MDHEN, CDR2 SYDVKM. Trimming cost V 6 bases and J 7 bases, with 18 bases left between them. CDR3 length: 14 amino acids.

The rearrangement joins TRBV29-1 to TRBJ1-1; a weak D match, TRBD1 (6 bases). The CDR3 runs 14 residues. The germline gives CDR1 SQVTM, CDR2 ANQGSEA. Trimming stripped 5 bases from V and 11 bases from J, with 24 bases between. The chain's CDR3 is CSVSGRRLQGLAFF. The DNA of the CDR3 is TGCAGCGTTTCGGGCCGACGCCTACAGGGATTGGCTTTCTTT.

There are many counts of this clone. The chain uses TRBV7-2 and TRBJ2-5; D is ambiguous. The V end was cut by 4 bases, the J end by 7 bases, with 13 bases between. Germline CDR1 and CDR2: SGHTA and FQGNSA. This CDR3 is built from 13 residues. The DNA for the CDR3 is TGTGCCAGCAGCTATCAGGCCCCCGGGACCCAGTACTTC. The encoded protein is CASSYQAPGTQYF.

There are many counts of this clone. V gene TRBV12-3 or TRBV12-4 combines with J gene TRBJ2-2, with TRBD2 matching over 7 bases. The CDR3 is 12 amino acids. The V gene end was trimmed by 4 bases and the J gene end by 7 bases; junction bases not matched to a gene: 0. CDR3 region: CASSWGGGELFF. The CDR3 coding sequence is TGTGCCAGCAGTTGGGGGGGCGGGGAGCTGTTTTTT.

This clone was observed at least ten times. The chain recombines TRBV11-2 with TRBJ2-7; D uncertain. V was trimmed by 1 base and J by 4 bases, leaving 8 bases between them. The CDR3 consists of 13 residues. Germline V CDR1 and CDR2: SGHAT, FQNNGV. The CDR3 here is CASSLGGWYEQYF. In DNA, the CDR3 is TGTGCCAGCAGCTTAGGGGGATGGTACGAGCAGTACTTC.

This clone has a count of ten or more. The chain employs TRBV15 and TRBJ1-4, with no clear D. The CDR3 contains 14 residues. Germline V gene data show CDR1 as LNHNV and CDR2 as YYDKDF (reference sequence). V was trimmed by 5 bases and J by 4 bases, leaving 11 bases between them. In DNA, the CDR3 is TGTGCCACCAGCCGCGGACGGCTTAATGAAAAACTGTTTTTT. It encodes CATSRGRLNEKLFF.

This clone has ten or more counts. Additional DNA sequences in this sample encode the identical CDR3. This rearrangement joins TRBV29-1 to TRBJ1-1; 8 bases fit TRBD1. Germline V gives CDR1 SQVTM, CDR2 ANQGSEA. The CDR3 has 13 amino acids. The ends lost 4 bases at V and 0 bases at J; junction bases unmatched: 1. CDR3 in amino acids: CSVGDRMNTEAFF. The CDR3 DNA is TGCAGCGTTGGGGACAGGATGAACACTGAAGCTTTCTTT.

This clone was detected many times. The chain has TRBV5-1 and TRBJ1-1; 8 bases line up with TRBD1. V lost 3 bases, J lost 3 bases, and 7 bases stayed unmatched. The germline V gene encodes CDR1 SGHRS and CDR2 YFSETQ. The CDR3 is 15 amino acids. This CDR3 reads CASSSLTGEHTEAFF. CDR3 nucleotides: TGCGCCAGCAGCTCCCTGACAGGGGAGCACACTGAAGCTTTCTTT.

This clone has just a few counts. Possible read error: a much larger clone is one base away. The V gene is TRBV5-6, the J gene TRBJ1-5; 8 positions agree with TRBD1. Looked up from germline, CDR1 is SGHDT and CDR2 is YYEEEE. The CDR3 loop spans 14 amino acids. CDR3 sequence: CASSNGQGNQPRHF. The CDR3 DNA reads TGTGCCAGCAGCAATGGACAGGGCAATCAGCCCCGGCATTTT. Combining the CDR3 with reference TRBV5-6 and TRBJ1-5 gives the whole variable domain DAGVTQSPTHLIKTRGQQVTLRCSPKSGHDTVSWYQQALGQGPQFIFQYYEEEERQRGNFPDRFSGHQFPNYSSELNVNALLLGDSALYLCASSNGQGNQPRHFGDGTRLSIL.

A word on this clone: A junction boundary mismatches the germline segment, possibly from a read error. V usage is TRBV20-1 and J usage is TRBJ2-5; TRBD1 matches at 12 bases. The CDR3 consists of 15 residues. Germline V gives CDR1 DFQATT, CDR2 SNEGSKA (reference sequence). CDR3 loop: CSANSGTGGGETEYF. The CDR3 coding sequence is TGCAGTGCTAACTCCGGGACAGGGGGCGGAGAGACCGAGTACTTC.

This clone appeared many times. A read error may produce the germline difference seen at one junction end. The sample has other DNA sequences that encode this CDR3 too. The J gene is TRBJ2-7, the V gene TRBV7-2, with 8 bases that match TRBD2. There are 15 residues in the CDR3. Per germline, CDR1 SGHTA and CDR2 FQGNSA. CDR3 sequence (DNA): TGTGCCAGCAGCCCGGATCTAGCGGGTACCGGGGAGCAATACTTC. Protein product: CASSPDLAGTGEQYF.

This clone occurred a few times. This may stem from a read error, because a much larger clone lies one nucleotide away. Different DNA sequences within this sample yield the same CDR3. The chain carries TRBV9 and TRBJ2-3; maybe TRBD2 (5 bases). CDR3 length: 14 amino acids. The V gene's germline CDR1 is SGDLS and CDR2 YYNGEE. Trimming pared 4 bases from V and 1 base from J, leaving 10 bases between. CDR3 region: CASSPAGGTDTQYF. CDR3 nucleotide sequence: TGTGCCAGCAGCCCCGCGGGTGGCACAGATACGCAGTATTTT.

The V call is TRBV10-3, the J call TRBJ2-3; D unresolved. Trimming removed 0 bases at V and 0 bases at J, with 16 bases between. There are 18 residues in the CDR3. The V gene's germline CDR1 is ENHRY and CDR2 SYGVKD. CDR3 sequence: CAISESLRVGSSTDTQYF. CDR3 DNA sequence: TGTGCCATCAGTGAGTCGCTAAGGGTAGGGTCTAGCACAGATACGCAGTATTTT.